The rows below give T cell receptor beta chains drawn from one sample of a study of blood T cell repertoires in COVID-19. The repertoire was sequenced with immunoSEQ multiplex PCR; TCRdb's copy has only in-frame clones and lacks some. The table has 230,000 or so clones, 84% seen once; the top ten hold about 3.5%. Sequencing was done on a sample of PBMCs or T cells enriched from blood (not recorded which). These receptors came from a middle-aged man who had recovered from COVID-19. Each CDR3 is given with its conserved first and last residue. The D gene is left open where the match is weak. Clone size appears in some rows only: once, few, many, or a class for an expanded clone.

>TRBD1|15|TRBV5-1|-|TRBJ2-5
TGCGCCAGCAGCTGGGGGACAGGGGGCGGCGAGACCCAGTACTTC
CASSWGTGGGETQYF
>-|15|TRBV5-5|-|TRBJ2-5
TGTGCCAGCAGCTTCCGAGAACAGAAACAAGAGACCCAGTACTTC
CASSFREQKQETQYF
>-|14|TRBV7-2|-|TRBJ1-6
TGTGCCAGCAGCCTAATGACCTATAATTCACCCCTCCACTTT
CASSLMTYNSPLHF
>TRBD1|16|TRBV7-9|-|TRBJ1-4
TGTGCCAGCAGCTTAGCTCCCGGGACAGCTAATGAAAAACTGTTTTTT
CASSLAPGTANEKLFF
>TRBD2|15|TRBV5-4|-|TRBJ2-5
TGTGCCAGCAGTTGGACTAGCGGAGGGGGGGAGACCCAGTACTTC
CASSWTSGGGETQYF
>TRBD2|15|TRBV7-3|-|TRBJ2-3
TGTGCCAGCAGCCGGGCCAGCGGGAGGAGGGATACGCAGTATTTT
CASSRASGRRDTQYF
>-|17|TRBV15|-|TRBJ1-6
TGTGCCACCAGCCCTTGGGGGGGAGTGAAGGAGAATTCACCCCTCCACTTT
CATSPWGGVKENSPLHF
>-|14|TRBV9|once|TRBJ2-1
TGTGCCAGCAGCGTAAGCGGAGTAAGCAATGAGCAGTTCTTC
CASSVSGVSNEQFF
>TRBD1|14|TRBV7-3|few|TRBJ1-1
TGTGCCAGCAGCTCCGGGACAGGGGGAACTGAAGCTTTCTTT
CASSSGTGGTEAFF
>-|13|TRBV20-1|-|TRBJ1-3
TGCAGTGCTAGTACCCTGGGGGGTAACACCATATATTTT
CSASTLGGNTIYF
>-|12|TRBV11-2|once|TRBJ2-1
TGTGCCAGCAGCTTAATTTCGGATGAGCAGTTCTTC
CASSLISDEQFF
>TRBD2|17|TRBV5-4|-|TRBJ2-2
TGTGCCAGCAGCTCCCCTCTCGGGGGGGGGAACACCGGGGAGCTGTTTTTT
CASSSPLGGGNTGELFF
>-|15|TRBV18|-|TRBJ1-2
TGTGCCAGCTCGAACCTGCCGGGAGTGAACTATGGCTACACCTTC
CASSNLPGVNYGYTF
>TRBD2|17|TRBV11-2|few|TRBJ2-3
TGTGCCAGCAGCTTAGGACTAGCGGGAGGGTTCGCAGATACGCAGTATTTT
CASSLGLAGGFADTQYF
>-|13|TRBV6-5|-|TRBJ2-5
TGTGCCAGTAAACAGGGAGGGCAAGAGACCCAGTACTTC
CASKQGGQETQYF
>-|18|TRBV5-6|-|TRBJ2-7
TGTGCCAGCAGCTTGGTCAGGTCGAGACCGGTAACTACGGGAGAGCAGTACTTC
CASSLVRSRPVTTGEQYF
>TRBD2|15|TRBV6-4|-|TRBJ2-1
TGTGCCAGCAGTGTTGGGACTAGCGGGGTCTATGAGCAGTTCTTC
CASSVGTSGVYEQFF
>TRBD2|14|TRBV5-1|-|TRBJ2-1
TGCGCCAGCAGCGTCCCCCGGGGGGACAATGAGCAGTTCTTC
CASSVPRGDNEQFF